This TCR beta chain emerged from a study of shared clonotypes between healthy human individuals. Findings and limits, study-wide: Researchers found naive subsets generally carried larger estimated richness than memory subsets. Sequencing depth was a factor that was expected to affect clonotype sharing among donors.

Comment on this clone: The antigen remains unidentified. This same CDR3 is encoded by further DNA sequences in the sample.

The CDR3 consists of 15 residues. With 6 bases clipped from V and 3 bases from J, the junction kept 8 bases outside the gene matches. The germline gives CDR1 MDHEN, CDR2 SYDVKM. Method: immunoSEQ multiplex PCR; TCRdb's copy keeps in-frame clones and lacks some. This repertoire shows 2 million to 3 million clones, 90% to 95% found once; its top ten account for 0.36%. Specimen: naive CD4+ T cells from PBMCs. This sample's subset: CD45RA+ positively selected. The clonotype was recovered from a man between 18 and 35 years old in good health. Some clones in this sample may be carry-over from other donors' samples. J is TRBJ2-3 and V is TRBV28, with 8 bases matching TRBD2. The CDR3 DNA follows: TGTGCCAGCAGCTTCAGCGGGGGTAGGACAGATACGCAGTATTTT. Its protein product is CASSFSGGRTDTQYF.